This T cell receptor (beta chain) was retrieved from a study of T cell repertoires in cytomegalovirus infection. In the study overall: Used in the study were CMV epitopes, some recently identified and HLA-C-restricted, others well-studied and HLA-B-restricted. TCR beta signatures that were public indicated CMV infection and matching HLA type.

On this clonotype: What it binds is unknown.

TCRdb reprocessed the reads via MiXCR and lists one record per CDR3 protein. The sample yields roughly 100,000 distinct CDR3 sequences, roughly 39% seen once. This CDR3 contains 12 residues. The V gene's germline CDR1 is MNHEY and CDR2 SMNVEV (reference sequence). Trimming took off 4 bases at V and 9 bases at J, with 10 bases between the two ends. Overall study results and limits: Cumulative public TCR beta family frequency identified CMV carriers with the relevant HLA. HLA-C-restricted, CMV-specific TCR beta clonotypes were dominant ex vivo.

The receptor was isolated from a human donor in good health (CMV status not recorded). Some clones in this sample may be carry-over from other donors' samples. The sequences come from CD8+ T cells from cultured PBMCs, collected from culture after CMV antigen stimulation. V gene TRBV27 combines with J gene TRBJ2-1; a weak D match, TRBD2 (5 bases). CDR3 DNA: TGTGCCAGCAGTTCGCCGGGATTTGAGCAGTTCTTC. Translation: CASSSPGFEQFF.